This TCR beta chain appears in the sequencing data of a study of Ad26.COV2.S vaccination and SARS-CoV-2 variants. V was pared by 2 bases and J by 4 bases, with 11 bases between. The CDR3 is made up of 14 amino acids. Looked up from germline, CDR1 is MNHNY and CDR2 is SVGAGI (reference sequence). The treatment denotes: 15 to 20 received Ad26.COV2.S at low or high dose, single or two shots; roughly five received placebo; per-sample allocation not given. Samples came from day 63 after the first vaccine or placebo injection. Built on an Ad26 vector, the vaccine expressed Wuhan-strain SARS-CoV-2 spike. TCRdb keeps only in-frame clones here, not all; method: immunoSEQ multiplex PCR. This table holds about 280,000 clones, 87% found once. This clone was recorded once.

Sequences were derived from peripheral blood, sampled in a trial of Ad26.COV2.S vaccine versus placebo. The TCR comes from a person between 18 and 59 years old who received the Ad26.COV2.S COVID-19 vaccine or a placebo. This rearrangement joins TRBV6-6 to TRBJ1-1; D is undetermined. The CDR3 nucleotides are TGTGCCAGCAGTTACGTAGGTGAAGGCACTGAAGCTTTCTTT. Translation: CASSYVGEGTEAFF.